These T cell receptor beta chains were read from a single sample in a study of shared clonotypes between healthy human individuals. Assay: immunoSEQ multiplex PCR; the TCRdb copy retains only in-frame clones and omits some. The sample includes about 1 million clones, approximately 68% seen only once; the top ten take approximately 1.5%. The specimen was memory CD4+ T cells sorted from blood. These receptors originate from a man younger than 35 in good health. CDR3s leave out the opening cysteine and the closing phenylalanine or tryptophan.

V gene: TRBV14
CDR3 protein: ASSFVREQY

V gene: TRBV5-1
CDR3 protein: ASSAGTGKETQY

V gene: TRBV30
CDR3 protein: AWSFSWTLYEQY

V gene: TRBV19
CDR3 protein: ASSIPFEPQH

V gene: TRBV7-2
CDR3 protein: ASSLGQGRPQH

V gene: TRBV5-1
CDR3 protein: ASSLGLAGETQY

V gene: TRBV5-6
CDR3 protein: ASSLVDGGQF

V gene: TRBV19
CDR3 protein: ASSIEVHRTEAF

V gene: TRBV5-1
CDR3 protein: ASSLTGTLEKLF

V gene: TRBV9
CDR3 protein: ASSVGSSQETQY

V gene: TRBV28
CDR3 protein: ASSPPGQGATGELF

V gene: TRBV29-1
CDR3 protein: SVGLDPLGREQY

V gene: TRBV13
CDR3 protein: ASSLSGTSGGARETQY

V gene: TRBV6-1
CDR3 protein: ASSTGDMNTEAF

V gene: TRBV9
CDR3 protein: ASSVVDTDTQY

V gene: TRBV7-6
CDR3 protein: ASSFFGLSNEQF

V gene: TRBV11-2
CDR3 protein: ASSLGQGNTIY

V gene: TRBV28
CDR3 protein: ASSAGTEYYEQY

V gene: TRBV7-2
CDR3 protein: ASRKTGFSTDTQY

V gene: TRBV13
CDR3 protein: ASSLGTKTSGNYEQY

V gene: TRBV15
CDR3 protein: ATSRAGLANEQF

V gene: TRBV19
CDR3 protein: ASRSQGSFGNTIY

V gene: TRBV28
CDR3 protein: ASTLVITGELF

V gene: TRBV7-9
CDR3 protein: ASSSDREETQY

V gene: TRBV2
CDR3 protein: ASSGPSGGASTDTQY

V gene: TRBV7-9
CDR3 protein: ASSSDIGEQF